Each of the 29 T cell receptor beta chains below was sequenced from the same sample in a study of regulatory T cells in long-lasting Graves disease. HTBI primers from iRepertoire and Arm-PCR of CDR3 regions yielded the TCR beta libraries. TCRdb processed the multiplex PCR reads anew with MiXCR; each CDR3 protein has one entry. This table holds 450,000 to 650,000 distinct CDR3 sequences, about 16% found once. Specified time point: newly diagnosed GD, antithyroid drugs for less than 3 months. PBMCs provided the RNA from which the TCR library was made. This same sample was also part of a study on T cells in Graves' hyperthyroidism and ophthalmopathy.

The starting material was peripheral blood mononuclear cells (PBMCs), obtained at new diagnosis, from a patient treated with antithyroid drugs. Receptors were obtained from a woman aged 35 to 60 with Graves disease.

This clonotype has just a few counts. The final CDR3 position lacks the conserved phenylalanine or tryptophan, pointing to a likely read error. The CDR3, as DNA: TGTGCCAGCAGCCGGCGGGGGGGAGAGACCCAGTACCTC. Translation gives CASSRRGGETQYL. This chain uses TRBV3-1 with TRBJ2-5; 9 nucleotides line up with TRBD2. J gave up 4 bases and V 4 bases, and 1 base lay outside the gene matches. CDR3 length equals 13 residues. Germline V gene data show CDR1 as LGHDT and CDR2 as YNNKEL (reference sequence).

This clonotype was detected many times. The V gene is TRBV20-1, the J gene TRBJ2-3; a weak D match, TRBD1 (5 bases). The germline V gene has CDR1 DFQATT and CDR2 SNEGSKA (reference sequence). This CDR3 region has 15 residues. Trimming cost V 1 base and J 4 bases, with 15 bases left between them. In DNA form, the CDR3 reads TGCAGTGCTAGAGTCCCGGACACCGGAGCAGATACGCAGTATTTT. Translating it yields CSARVPDTGADTQYF.

This clonotype was recorded at least ten times. DNA of the CDR3: TGTGCCAGCAAGCTCGGGACTAGCGGAGCATACAATGAGCAGTTCTTC. As protein: CASKLGTSGAYNEQFF. The J gene is TRBJ2-1, the V gene TRBV12-3 or TRBV12-4; 11 nucleotides line up with TRBD2. V lost 7 bases to trimming and J lost 4 bases; unmatched junction nucleotides: 9. The CDR3 contains 16 residues.

This clonotype was detected a few times. This chain links TRBV6-1 with TRBJ1-1; D possibly corresponds to TRBD1 (5 bases). The germline V and J ends were trimmed by 0 bases and 0 bases, with 20 bases remaining between them. Germline V gives CDR1 MNHNS, CDR2 SASEGT. The CDR3 length is 19 residues. The CDR3, as DNA: TGTGCCAGCAGTGAAGCCCCAACACGAAACGGACAATTGAACACTGAAGCTTTCTTT. This codes for CASSEAPTRNGQLNTEAFF.

This clonotype was picked up many times. The chain is built from TRBV2 and TRBJ2-3, with TRBD2 matching 9 bases. The CDR3 runs 14 residues. V was pared by 6 bases and J by 5 bases, with 6 bases of the junction left unmatched. Germline CDR1 SNHLY, CDR2 FYNNEI. The CDR3 reads CASSAAGGQDTQYF. The CDR3 nucleotides are TGTGCCAGCAGCGCGGCGGGGGGGCAAGATACGCAGTATTTT. Filled out from reference TRBV2 and TRBJ2-3, the complete variable domain reads EPEVTQTPSHQVTQMGQEVILRCVPISNHLYFYWYRQILGQKVEFLVSFYNNEISEKSEIFDDQFSVERPDGSNFTLKIRSTKLEDSAMYFCASSAAGGQDTQYFGPGTRLTVL.

This clonotype was counted between two and nine times. The V call is TRBV7-9, the J call TRBJ1-4; possible D gene TRBD1, 6 bases. This CDR3 comprises 14 residues. CDR1 and CDR2 (germline): SEHNR, FQNEAQ (reference sequence). V gave up 5 bases and J gave up 7 bases, with 14 bases separating them. CDR3 in DNA: TGTGCCAGCAGCCCCCCGACAGGTGGTGAAAAACTGTTTTTT. It encodes CASSPPTGGEKLFF.

This clonotype has ten or more counts. DNA for the CDR3: TGTGCCAGCAGCGAACAGGGTAGTGGCTACACCTTC. It encodes CASSEQGSGYTF. The chain links TRBV3-1 to TRBJ1-2; weak D call: TRBD1 (6 bases). Trimming shortened V by 5 bases and J by 7 bases, and 11 bases separated the two germline ends. This CDR3 region has 12 residues. Germline V CDR1 and CDR2: LGHDT, YNNKEL (reference sequence).

The V and J genes are TRBV3-1 and TRBJ2-7; TRBD1 or TRBD2 may be the D gene (5 bases each). The CDR3 covers 15 residues. Germline CDR1 is LGHDT and CDR2 is YNNKEL (reference sequence). Trimming pared 3 bases from V and 0 bases from J, leaving 12 bases between. The CDR3 DNA reads TGTGCCAGCAGCCAGAGGGGTCTAAGCTCCTACGAGCAGTACTTC. Its protein is CASSQRGLSSYEQYF.

In this sample, this clonotype turned up a few times. V gene TRBV20-1 combines with J gene TRBJ2-5, with 8 bases lining up with TRBD2. The CDR3 has 12 amino acids. J was trimmed by 5 bases and V by 7 bases; bases with no gene match: 6. Germline V gives CDR1 DFQATT, CDR2 SNEGSKA (reference sequence). CDR3 sequence (DNA): TGCAGTGTAACCGGGGGGGTGGAGACCCAGTACTTC. Amino acid sequence: CSVTGGVETQYF.

This clonotype was recorded a few times. This chain joins TRBV14 and TRBJ2-5; TRBD2 is a possible D gene (5 bases). CDR3 length: 12 residues. The V gene's germline CDR1 is SGHDN and CDR2 FVKESK. V lost 8 bases and J lost 2, with 9 bases in between. The DNA for the CDR3 is TGTGCCAGCTCGGGATGGCAAGAGACCCAGTACTTC. As protein: CASSGWQETQYF.

The CDR3 nucleotides read TGTGCCAGCAGCTTAGCGCGGGACCAGTCGGCTTTCTTT. This translates into CASSLARDQSAFF. The V gene is TRBV7-2, the J gene TRBJ1-1, with D tentatively TRBD1 (5 bases). The V and J ends lost 0 bases and 11 bases respectively, with 13 bases between them. This CDR3 region has 13 residues. Per the germline V gene, CDR1 is SGHTA and CDR2 is FQGNSA.

As to this clonotype: This could be a read error, since a much larger clone is one nucleotide away. V and J are TRBV6-5 and TRBJ1-5; no definite D call. The germline gives CDR1 MNHEY, CDR2 SVGAGI. CDR3 length equals 15 residues. V was trimmed by 4 bases and J by 3 bases, leaving 13 bases between them. The CDR3 sequence: CASSSQRGVNQPQHF. CDR3 DNA: TGTGCCAGCAGTTCCCAACGCGGGGTCAATCAGCCCCAGCATTTT.

In this sample, this clonotype turned up once. A read error is possible here, since a much larger clone lies one base away. The genes are TRBV12-3 or TRBV12-4 and TRBJ2-3; D may be TRBD2 (5 bases). The CDR3 covers 15 residues. CDR3 in amino acids: CASSPRVPSTDTRYF. Written as DNA, the CDR3 is TGTGCCAGCAGCCCCCGGGTCCCTAGCACAGATACGCGGTATTTT.

This clonotype occurred many times. This chain joins TRBV24-1 and TRBJ2-1; 10 bases match TRBD1. The germline V gene encodes CDR1 KGHDR and CDR2 SFDVKD. After removal of 4 bases from V and 1 base from J, the junction contained 3 bases not matched to a gene. The CDR3 spans 16 residues. Written as DNA, the CDR3 is TGTGCCACCAGTGACCCGGGACAGGGGTCCTACAATGAGCAGTTCTTC. Encoded protein: CATSDPGQGSYNEQFF.

This chain uses TRBV11-3 with TRBJ2-5, with TRBD2 matching over 7 bases. CDR1 is SGHNT and CDR2 is YENEEA in the germline V gene. The CDR3 totals 14 residues. J gave up 4 bases and V 4 bases, and 6 bases lay outside the gene matches. In DNA, the CDR3 is TGTGCCAGCAGCTCAGGCGGGAGTGTAGAGACCCAGTACTTC. Translated: CASSSGGSVETQYF.

The table lists this clonotype with many counts. This chain joins TRBV28 and TRBJ2-5, with 9 positions matching TRBD2. The V gene end was trimmed by 4 bases and the J gene end by 2 bases; junction bases not matched to a gene: 5. CDR1 is MDHEN, CDR2 SYDVKM, per germline. The CDR3 extends over 15 amino acids. CDR3: CASSYWRGGQETQYF. The DNA for the CDR3 is TGTGCCAGCAGTTATTGGCGGGGGGGGCAAGAGACCCAGTACTTC. The whole variable domain, filled in from reference TRBV28 and TRBJ2-5, reads DVKVTQSSRYLVKRTGEKVFLECVQDMDHENMFWYRQDPGLGLRLIYFSYDVKMKEKGDIPEGYSVSREKKERFSLILESASTNQTSMYLCASSYWRGGQETQYFGPGTRLLVL.

This clonotype was picked up a small number of times. The chain is built from TRBV6-5 and TRBJ2-7, with 10 positions matching TRBD2. Trimming at V came to 2 bases and at J to 0 bases, leaving 13 bases not matched to a gene. The CDR3 extends over 19 amino acids. Germline V lookup: CDR1 MNHEY, CDR2 SVGAGI. This chain's CDR3 is CASSYPSGGQRSSSYEQYF. CDR3 DNA sequence: TGTGCCAGCAGTTACCCTAGCGGGGGCCAGCGTTCAAGCTCCTACGAGCAGTACTTC.

V and J are TRBV5-4 and TRBJ2-1; 8 nucleotides match TRBD2. The J segment lost 4 bases and the V segment lost 2 bases, leaving 2 bases of the junction unmatched. The CDR3 has 14 amino acids. CDR1 is SGHNT and CDR2 is YYREEE in the germline V gene (reference sequence). CDR3 sequence: CASSLLADYNEQFF. DNA of the CDR3: TGTGCCAGCAGCTTACTAGCGGATTACAATGAGCAGTTCTTC.

This clonotype occurred a few times. The chain joins TRBV30 to TRBJ1-6; possibly TRBD1 for D (6 bases). The CDR3 runs to 14 residues. Deletions cut 3 bases from V and 9 bases from J, with 15 bases between. The germline V gene has CDR1 GTSNPN and CDR2 SVGIG (reference sequence). The CDR3 DNA sequence: TGTGCCTGGAGCCTCGTGGGGGCGGGTTCACCCCTCCACTTT. Translated, it gives CAWSLVGAGSPLHF.

This clonotype was seen many times. The CDR3 here is CASSRQGAYTF. CDR3 in DNA: TGTGCCAGCAGTCGACAGGGGGCATACACCTTC. V gene TRBV6-1 combines with J gene TRBJ1-2; 10 nucleotides align to TRBD1. From germline, CDR1 is MNHNS and CDR2 SASEGT. The V gene end was trimmed by 5 bases and the J gene end by 11 bases; junction bases not matched to a gene: 2. The CDR3 consists of 11 residues.

Comments on this clonotype: A much larger clone is a single base away; this may be a read error. This sequence joins TRBV28 and TRBJ2-3; 10 nucleotides agree with TRBD2. Germline CDR1 MDHEN, CDR2 SYDVKM. The CDR3 has 15 residues. V was pared by 7 bases and J by 0 bases, with 4 bases of the junction left unmatched. This chain's CDR3 is CASTLTSGSTDTQYF. The CDR3 nucleotides read TGTGCCAGCACCTTGACTAGCGGGAGCACAGATACGCAGTATTTT.

This clonotype was seen ten or more times. The chain carries TRBV12-3 or TRBV12-4 and TRBJ1-4; the D is unclear. The CDR3 has 14 residues. Trimming stripped 3 bases from V and 3 bases from J, with 8 bases between. The chain's CDR3 is CASSFPGANEKLFF. In nucleotides, the CDR3 is TGTGCCAGCAGTTTTCCCGGGGCTAATGAAAAACTGTTTTTT.

This clonotype was seen repeatedly, ten times or more. The chain uses TRBV28 and TRBJ2-3, with D possibly matching TRBD2 (5 bases). With 3 bases removed from V and 0 bases from J, the gap between germline ends came to 7 bases. The CDR3 is 14 amino acids. Germline V gene sequence: CDR1 MDHEN, CDR2 SYDVKM. CDR3 nucleotides: TGTGCCAGCAGTTTCGTAGCGAGCACAGATACGCAGTATTTT. Translating it yields CASSFVASTDTQYF.

There are many counts of this clonotype. The chain employs TRBV27 and TRBJ2-7; possible D gene TRBD2, 5 bases. The CDR3 contains 13 residues. The germline CDR1 and CDR2 sequences are MNHEY and SMNVEV (reference sequence). V shed 0 bases and J shed 4 bases, with 7 bases lying between them. The CDR3: CASSLSRGYEQYF. CDR3 sequence (DNA): TGTGCCAGCAGTTTATCGAGAGGGTACGAGCAGTACTTC.

This chain joins TRBV4-1 and TRBJ1-2; 7 nucleotides align to TRBD1. Germline V gene lookup returns CDR1 MGHRA and CDR2 YSYEKL. V lost 2 bases, J lost 8 bases, and 14 bases stayed unmatched. CDR3 size: 16 residues. DNA for the CDR3: TGCGCCAGCAGCCAATTACCTCTCGACAGGGCCGGCGGCTACACCTTC. It codes for CASSQLPLDRAGGYTF.

This chain joins TRBV19 and TRBJ1-3; no reliable D call. CDR3 length equals 15 residues. Per the germline V gene, CDR1 is LNHDA and CDR2 is SQIVND (reference sequence). Trimming took off 4 bases at V and 4 bases at J, with 14 bases between the two ends. CDR3 nucleotides: TGTGCCAGTAGTAGTACGTCGGCCTCGGGAAACACCATATATTTT. Translated, it gives CASSSTSASGNTIYF.

The DNA of the CDR3 is TGCGCCAGCAGCCAAGGAGGATCCTTGCCTAGCGCTTACAATCAGCCCCAGCATTTT. Translation gives CASSQGGSLPSAYNQPQHF. The genes are TRBV4-1 and TRBJ1-5; D is unresolved. The CDR3 has 19 residues. Germline values: CDR1 MGHRA, CDR2 YSYEKL. V lost 1 base and J lost 3, with 22 bases in between.

The chain uses TRBV19 and TRBJ2-6; the D gene is possibly TRBD1 (5 bases). This CDR3 is built from 14 residues. Trimming pared 9 bases from V and 0 bases from J, leaving 9 bases between. The germline gives CDR1 LNHDA, CDR2 SQIVND (reference sequence). The CDR3 sequence is CARKGVSGANVLTF. As DNA, the CDR3 is TGTGCCAGGAAAGGGGTCTCTGGGGCCAACGTCCTGACTTTC. Looking up the rest from reference TRBV19 and TRBJ2-6 gives the full variable domain: DGGITQSPKYLFRKEGQNVTLSCEQNLNHDAMYWYRQDPGQGLRLIYYSQIVNDFQKGDIAEGYSVSREKKESFPLTVTSAQKNPTAFYLCARKGVSGANVLTFGAGSRLTVL.

Ten or more counts support this clonotype. This chain links TRBV2 with TRBJ2-1, with TRBD2 identical over 9 bases. The CDR3 extends over 12 amino acids. After removal of 7 bases from V and 8 bases from J, the junction contained 3 bases not matched to a gene. Germline-derived CDR1 and CDR2 are SNHLY and FYNNEI. In DNA form, the CDR3 reads TGTGCCAGCACACTAGCGGGCTATGAGCAGTTCTTC. Translating gives CASTLAGYEQFF.